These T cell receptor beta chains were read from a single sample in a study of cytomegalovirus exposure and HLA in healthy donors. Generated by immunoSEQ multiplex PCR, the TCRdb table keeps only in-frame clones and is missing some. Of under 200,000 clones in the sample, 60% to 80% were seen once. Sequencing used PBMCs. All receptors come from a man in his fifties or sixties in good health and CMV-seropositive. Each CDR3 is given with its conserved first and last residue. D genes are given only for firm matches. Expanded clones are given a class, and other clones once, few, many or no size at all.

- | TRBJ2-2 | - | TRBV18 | CASSPPWLALVTGELFF | TGTGCCAGCTCACCACCATGGCTAGCTTTGGTCACCGGGGAGCTGTTTTTT
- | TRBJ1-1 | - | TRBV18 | CASSPSGMNTEAFF | TGTGCCAGCTCACCATCAGGGATGAACACTGAAGCTTTCTTT
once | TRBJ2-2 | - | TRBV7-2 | CASSLYGTNTGELFF | TGTGCCAGCAGCTTATATGGTACAAACACCGGGGAGCTGTTTTTT
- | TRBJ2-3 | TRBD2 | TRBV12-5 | CASGLIAGGLSDTQYF | TGTGCTAGTGGTTTGATAGCGGGGGGGCTATCAGATACGCAGTATTTT
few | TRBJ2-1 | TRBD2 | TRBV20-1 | CSAIPGREEFF | TGCAGTGCGATCCCAGGCCGGGAGGAGTTCTTC
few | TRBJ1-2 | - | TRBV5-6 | CASSLGRADYGYTF | TGTGCCAGCAGCTTAGGCAGGGCAGACTATGGCTACACCTTC
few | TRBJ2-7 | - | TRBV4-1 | CASSQGTTSSYEQYF | TGCGCCAGCAGCCAGGGGACGACTAGCTCCTACGAGCAGTACTTC
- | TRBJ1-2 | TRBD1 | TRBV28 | CASRLKRQGGYGYTF | TGTGCCAGCAGACTAAAACGACAGGGAGGCTATGGCTACACCTTC
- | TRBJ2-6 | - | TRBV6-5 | CASRLSGANVLTF | TGTGCCAGCAGACTCTCTGGGGCCAACGTCCTGACTTTC
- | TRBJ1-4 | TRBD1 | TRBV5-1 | CASSRGQGTSHEKLFF | TGCGCCAGCAGTCGGGGACAGGGGACATCCCATGAAAAACTGTTTTTT
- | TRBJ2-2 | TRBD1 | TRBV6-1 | CASTRTGGSGELFF | TGTGCCAGCACCCGGACAGGGGGGTCCGGGGAGCTGTTTTTT
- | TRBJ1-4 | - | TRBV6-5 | CASSPLGEWGEKLFF | TGTGCCAGCAGCCCGCTCGGGGAATGGGGTGAAAAACTGTTTTTT
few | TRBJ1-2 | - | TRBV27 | CASSLSRPAESNYGYTF | TGTGCCAGCAGTTTATCGCGGCCAGCCGAAAGTAACTATGGCTACACCTTC
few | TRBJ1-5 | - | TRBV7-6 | CASSLFAEGVRQPQHF | TGTGCCAGCAGCTTATTCGCTGAAGGGGTTCGGCAGCCCCAGCATTTT
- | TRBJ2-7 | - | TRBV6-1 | CASSDRRINYEQYF | TGTGCCAGCAGCGATCGGAGGATCAACTACGAGCAGTACTTC
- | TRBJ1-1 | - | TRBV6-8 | CASTLRWGSEGTEAFF | TGTGCCAGCACCCTTAGGTGGGGATCGGAGGGCACTGAAGCTTTCTTT
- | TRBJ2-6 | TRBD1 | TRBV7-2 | CASSFTGGIGANVLTF | TGTGCCAGCAGCTTTACAGGGGGCATTGGGGCCAACGTCCTGACTTTC
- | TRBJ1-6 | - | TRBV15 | CATSKDRYNSPLHF | TGTGCCACCAGCAAGGACAGATATAATTCACCCCTCCACTTT
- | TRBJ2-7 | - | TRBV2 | CASRGGRGYSYEQYF | TGTGCCAGCAGGGGGGGGCGGGGGTATTCCTACGAGCAGTACTTC
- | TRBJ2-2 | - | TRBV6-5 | CASSTGTGELFF | TGTGCCAGCAGTACAGGGACCGGGGAGCTGTTTTTT
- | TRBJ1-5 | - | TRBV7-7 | CASSPPAGTGGGMAQHF | TGTGCCAGCAGCCCTCCAGCAGGGACGGGGGGCGGGATGGCCCAGCATTTT
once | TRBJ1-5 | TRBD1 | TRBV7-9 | CSSSKGTGGNQPQHF | TGTTCCAGCAGCAAAGGGACAGGCGGCAATCAGCCCCAGCATTTT
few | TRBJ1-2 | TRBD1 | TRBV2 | CASSEDRGRGYGYTF | TGTGCCAGCAGTGAAGACAGGGGGCGCGGCTATGGCTACACCTTC
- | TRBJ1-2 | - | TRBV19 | CASSARQAPNYGYTF | TGTGCCAGTAGTGCCCGACAGGCTCCTAACTATGGCTACACCTTC
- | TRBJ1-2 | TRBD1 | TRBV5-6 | CASSPGQVAGCGYTF | TGTGCCAGCAGCCCCGGACAGGTTGCTGGCTGTGGCTACACCTTC
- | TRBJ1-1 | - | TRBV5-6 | CASSLGGAGVFGTEAFF | TGTGCCAGCAGCTTGGGAGGGGCAGGGGTGTTCGGCACTGAAGCTTTCTTT
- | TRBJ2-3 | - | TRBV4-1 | CASSMGASTRDTQYF | TGCGCCAGCAGCATGGGGGCTAGCACTAGAGATACGCAGTATTTT
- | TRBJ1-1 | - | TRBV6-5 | CASITGGGKNTEAFF | TGTGCCAGCATCACAGGCGGGGGGAAGAACACTGAAGCTTTCTTT
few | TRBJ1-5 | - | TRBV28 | CASSLWGGGVDQPQHF | TGTGCCAGCAGTTTATGGGGAGGGGGTGTGGATCAGCCCCAGCATTTT
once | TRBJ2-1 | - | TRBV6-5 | CASSYSSGPYNEQFF | TGTGCCAGCAGTTACTCTAGCGGACCCTACAATGAGCAGTTCTTC
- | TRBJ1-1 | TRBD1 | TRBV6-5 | CASSFGQEWTEAFF | TGTGCCAGCAGTTTCGGACAGGAGTGGACTGAAGCTTTCTTT
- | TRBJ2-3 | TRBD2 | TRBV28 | CASSLTSGGTQYF | TGTGCCAGCAGCCTAACTAGCGGGGGCACGCAGTATTTT
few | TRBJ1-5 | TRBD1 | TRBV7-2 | CASSWTGDNSNQPQHF | TGTGCCAGCAGTTGGACAGGGGACAATAGCAATCAGCCCCAGCATTTT
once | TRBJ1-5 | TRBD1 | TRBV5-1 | CASSTGQASQPQHF | TGCGCCAGCAGCACAGGACAGGCGAGTCAGCCCCAGCATTTT
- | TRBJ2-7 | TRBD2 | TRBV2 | CATSGGTYEQYF | TGTGCCACGTCGGGGGGAACCTACGAGCAGTACTTC
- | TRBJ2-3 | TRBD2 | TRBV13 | CASSPREVTDTQYF | TGTGCCAGCAGCCCTCGGGAGGTGACAGATACGCAGTATTTT
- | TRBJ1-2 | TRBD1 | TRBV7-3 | CASSPEGQANYGYTF | TGTGCCAGCAGCCCCGAAGGACAGGCCAACTATGGCTACACCTTC